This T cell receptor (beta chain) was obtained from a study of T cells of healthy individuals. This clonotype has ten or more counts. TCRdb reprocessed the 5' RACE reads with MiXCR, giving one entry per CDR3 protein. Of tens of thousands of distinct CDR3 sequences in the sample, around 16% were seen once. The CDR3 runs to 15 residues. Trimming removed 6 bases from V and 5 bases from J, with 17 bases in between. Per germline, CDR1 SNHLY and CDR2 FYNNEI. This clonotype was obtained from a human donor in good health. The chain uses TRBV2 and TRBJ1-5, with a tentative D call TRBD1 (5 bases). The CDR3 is CASSERDVLYQPQHF. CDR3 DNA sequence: TGTGCCAGCAGCGAGAGGGACGTGCTCTATCAGCCCCAGCATTTT.